These T cell receptor beta chains were read from a single sample in a study of cytomegalovirus exposure and HLA in healthy donors. The assay was immunoSEQ multiplex PCR, and TCRdb's table has in-frame clones only and misses some. The sample shows some 130,000 clones, around 80% of them seen only once. Material: PBMCs. These receptors were collected from a man aged 25-45 years in good health and CMV-seronegative. Both conserved end residues are part of each CDR3. The D gene is left open where the match is weak. Where a row states a size, it is once, few, many or the class of an expanded clone; other rows omit it.

j_call clone_size cdr3_length d_call v_call cdr3_aa cdr3_nt
TRBJ2-1 - 15 - TRBV5-6 CASSLERDLYNEQFF TGTGCCAGCAGCTTAGAGCGAGATCTCTACAATGAGCAGTTCTTC
TRBJ2-5 - 15 TRBD1 TRBV7-9 CASSLNRQGGETQYF TGTGCCAGCAGCTTAAATCGACAGGGCGGTGAGACCCAGTACTTC
TRBJ1-1 - 14 TRBD1 TRBV11-2 CASSLEYRGPGAFF TGTGCCAGCAGCTTAGAATACAGGGGGCCGGGAGCTTTCTTT
TRBJ2-1 few 16 TRBD2 TRBV6-5 CASSYSGTSGSNEQFF TGTGCCAGCAGTTACTCGGGGACTAGCGGGAGTAATGAGCAGTTCTTC
TRBJ2-7 once 14 TRBD1 TRBV7-2 CASSLGQGGYEQYF TGTGCCAGCAGCTTGGGACAGGGCGGCTACGAGCAGTACTTC
TRBJ2-7 - 14 - TRBV29-1 CSVDNWTVGSEQYF TGCAGCGTTGATAACTGGACAGTGGGGAGCGAGCAGTACTTC
TRBJ1-1 - 11 - TRBV27 CASNQQGKAFF TGTGCCAGCAATCAACAGGGCAAAGCTTTCTTT
TRBJ1-1 - 15 - TRBV6-6 CASRPRGEQDTEAFF TGTGCCAGCAGACCCCGGGGGGAACAAGACACTGAAGCTTTCTTT
TRBJ2-7 - 15 TRBD1 TRBV5-4 CASSPGQGPRYEQYF TGTGCCAGCAGCCCAGGACAGGGGCCCCGCTACGAGCAGTACTTC
TRBJ2-3 once 18 TRBD2 TRBV9 CASSAGGTSGTLTDTQYF TGTGCCAGCAGCGCAGGGGGGACTAGCGGGACCCTCACAGATACGCAGTATTTT
TRBJ1-2 - 14 TRBD1 TRBV28 CASSFLGQGDGYTF TGTGCCAGCAGTTTCTTGGGACAGGGGGATGGCTACACCTTC
TRBJ1-1 few 15 - TRBV28 CASRSTGPGGTEAFF TGTGCCAGCAGATCTACAGGACCCGGGGGCACTGAAGCTTTCTTT
TRBJ1-5 - 14 TRBD1 TRBV11-3 CASLLTGGNQPQHF TGTGCCAGCTTGCTGACAGGGGGCAATCAGCCCCAGCATTTT
TRBJ1-2 - 18 TRBD1 TRBV18 CASSPQSGTGRSEDGYTF TGTGCCAGCTCACCACAGTCGGGGACAGGGCGATCTGAGGATGGCTACACCTTC
TRBJ2-2 - 15 TRBD2 TRBV11-2 CASTPSGEGTGELFF TGTGCCAGCACCCCCTCGGGGGAGGGCACCGGGGAGCTGTTTTTT
TRBJ2-2 - 14 TRBD1 TRBV19 CASRQGLYTGELFF TGTGCCAGCAGACAGGGGCTGTACACCGGGGAGCTGTTTTTT
TRBJ2-3 - 13 TRBD1 TRBV5-5 CASSPTGVGTQYF TGTGCCAGCAGCCCTACAGGGGTCGGTACGCAGTATTTT
TRBJ2-3 - 13 - TRBV10-3 CAISETTADTQYF TGTGCCATCAGTGAGACAACCGCAGATACGCAGTATTTT
TRBJ2-2 once 12 - TRBV19 CASPTPGGELFF TGTGCCAGTCCGACTCCCGGCGGGGAGCTGTTTTTT
TRBJ1-2 once 13 TRBD1 TRBV27 CASSGQGLGGYTF TGTGCCAGCAGTGGACAGGGTCTAGGAGGCTACACCTTC
TRBJ1-5 - 12 - TRBV27 CASRNPDQPQHF TGTGCCAGTCGAAATCCAGATCAGCCCCAGCATTTT
TRBJ2-1 - 11 TRBD1 TRBV7-9 CASSDRVKQFF TGTGCCAGCAGCGACAGGGTTAAGCAGTTCTTC
TRBJ1-1 few 14 - TRBV28 CATLLQVRRTEAFF TGTGCCACCCTATTACAGGTACGGCGCACTGAAGCTTTCTTT
TRBJ1-2 - 14 - TRBV7-2 CASSSVGGAYGYTF TGTGCCAGCAGCTCCGTTGGGGGGGCCTATGGCTACACCTTC
TRBJ1-4 - 13 TRBD1 TRBV5-1 CASRRDRAEKLFF TGCGCCAGCAGACGGGACAGGGCCGAAAAACTGTTTTTT
TRBJ1-2 - 15 - TRBV21-1 CASSKSTSLNYGYTF TGTGCCAGCAGCAAATCCACTAGTCTAAACTATGGCTACACCTTC
TRBJ2-1 - 13 TRBD1 TRBV28 CASMSGQGGGQFF TGTGCCAGTATGTCGGGACAGGGTGGTGGGCAGTTCTTC
TRBJ2-1 - 13 - TRBV11-2 CASSFLEKGEQFF TGTGCCAGCAGCTTTCTAGAGAAAGGCGAGCAGTTCTTC
TRBJ1-3 - 13 - TRBV9 CASSPGSGNTIYF TGTGCCAGCAGCCCAGGCTCTGGAAACACCATATATTTT
TRBJ2-1 - 15 - TRBV7-9 CASSSRGYSYNEQFF TGTGCCAGCAGCTCCCGCGGCTACTCCTACAATGAGCAGTTCTTC
TRBJ2-1 - 16 TRBD2 TRBV4-1 CASSQERLAGPNEQFF TGCGCCAGCAGCCAAGAGCGCCTAGCGGGACCGAATGAGCAGTTCTTC
TRBJ1-3 - 12 - TRBV30 CASSGAGNTIYF TGTGCCTCCTCAGGCGCGGGGAACACCATATATTTT
TRBJ2-6 - 17 - TRBV6-1 CASSATGWSSGANVLTF TGTGCCAGCAGTGCGACAGGCTGGAGCTCTGGGGCCAACGTCCTGACTTTC
TRBJ2-1 - 14 TRBD2 TRBV19 CASREREGLGEQFF TGTGCCAGTAGGGAGCGGGAGGGCCTAGGAGAGCAGTTCTTC
TRBJ1-2 - 10 - TRBV20-1 CCLGGVGYTF TGCTGCCTTGGGGGGGTTGGCTACACCTTC
TRBJ1-1 - 14 TRBD1 TRBV7-9 CSSSGQGMNTEAFF TGTTCCAGCAGCGGACAGGGGATGAACACTGAAGCTTTCTTT
TRBJ2-2 - 16 TRBD2 TRBV4-2 CASSQSGTTYTGELFF TGTGCCAGCAGCCAAAGCGGGACCACCTACACCGGGGAGCTGTTTTTT
TRBJ2-7 - 14 - TRBV6-5 CASSWALSSYEQYF TGTGCCAGCAGTTGGGCCCTGAGCTCCTACGAGCAGTACTTC
TRBJ2-3 - 13 - TRBV5-6 CASSLAARDTQYF TGTGCCAGCAGCTTGGCGGCTAGAGACACGCAGTATTTT
TRBJ2-7 - 14 TRBD2 TRBV29-1 CSVERAGGPYEQYF TGCAGCGTTGAACGAGCGGGAGGGCCCTACGAGCAGTACTTC
TRBJ1-1 few 14 TRBD1 TRBV6-1 CASNLDRGQTEAFF TGTGCCAGCAACCTTGACAGGGGGCAGACTGAAGCTTTCTTT
TRBJ2-1 - 18 TRBD2 TRBV28 CASSLGPGLAGTYNEQFF TGTGCCAGCAGTTTAGGCCCGGGACTAGCGGGTACCTACAATGAGCAGTTCTTC
TRBJ2-2 - 15 TRBD2 TRBV27 CASSFFSGRARELFF TGTGCCAGCAGTTTTTTTAGCGGGAGAGCCAGGGAGCTGTTTTTT
TRBJ1-2 - 15 TRBD1 TRBV4-1 CASREGASRLYGYTF TGCGCCAGCAGGGAGGGGGCTTCTAGACTGTATGGCTACACCTTC
TRBJ1-5 once 14 - TRBV7-2 CASSLDRSNQPQHF TGTGCCAGCAGCTTGGACAGATCCAATCAGCCCCAGCATTTT
TRBJ1-5 - 17 TRBD1 TRBV18 CASSPGTGSVGNQPQHF TGTGCCAGCTCACCCGGGACAGGGAGTGTGGGGAATCAGCCCCAGCATTTT
TRBJ2-1 few 12 TRBD2 TRBV28 CASGGGLNEQFF TGTGCCAGCGGGGGAGGGTTGAATGAGCAGTTCTTC
TRBJ2-3 - 12 - TRBV28 CASQDIRDTQYF TGTGCCAGCCAAGACATTCGTGATACGCAGTATTTT
TRBJ1-1 few 13 - TRBV7-7 CASSPGLNTEAFF TGTGCTAGCAGCCCCGGTTTGAACACTGAAGCTTTCTTT
TRBJ2-7 - 13 TRBD1 TRBV28 CASSSGQKNEQYF TGTGCCAGCAGTTCGGGACAGAAGAACGAGCAGTACTTC
TRBJ2-1 - 12 - TRBV5-1 CASSPNRDEQFF TGCGCCAGCAGCCCAAATCGGGATGAGCAGTTCTTC
TRBJ2-7 - 14 - TRBV11-2 CASTPIKKPYEQYF TGTGCCAGCACCCCGATCAAGAAGCCCTACGAGCAGTACTTC
TRBJ1-1 - 15 - TRBV28 CASSLWGVRNTEAFF TGTGCCAGCAGCCTTTGGGGGGTCCGGAACACTGAAGCTTTCTTT
TRBJ2-7 - 12 TRBD2 TRBV28 CASKTSGYEQYF TGTGCCAGCAAGACTAGCGGCTACGAGCAGTACTTC
TRBJ2-3 - 17 TRBD2 TRBV14 CASSQELAGVITDTQYF TGTGCCAGCAGCCAAGAACTAGCGGGAGTTATCACAGATACGCAGTATTTT
TRBJ1-3 - 17 TRBD1 TRBV30 CAWSLAGTGSSGNTIYF TGTGCCTGGAGTCTAGCCGGGACAGGGAGCTCTGGAAACACCATATATTTT